This T cell receptor beta chain was sequenced during a study of beta chain features in type 1 diabetes. A single heparinised draw of around 0.11 L on average was taken per donor. Sorting that relied on CD45RO/CCR7/CD25/CD127/CD95/CD27 yielded CD4+ naive, central memory, regulatory and stem cell-like memory cells. Overall study findings and caveats: Within each of all four CD4+ subsets, Type 1 diabetes patients had TCRB CDR3s that were moderately but significantly shorter.

Of note for this clone: No antigen is known for it.

Reverse transcribing all isolated RNA meant expressed TCRB transcripts were sequenced. An average roughly 3.5 million reads came from naive, central memory and regulatory T cell samples. Here immunoSEQ multiplex PCR was the method, and the copy in TCRdb shows in-frame clones only, minus some. The sample contains 35,000 to 45,000 clones, about 68% of which appear only once. The sequence was obtained from a man aged 25 to 40 with type 1 diabetes. Some clones in this sample may be carry-over from other donors' samples. The specimen was Tregs from blood.

CDR3: CASSLGGANTGELFF. For the CDR3, the DNA is TGTGCCAGCAGCTTAGGAGGGGCAAACACCGGGGAGCTGTTTTTT. V usage is TRBV7-3 and J usage is TRBJ2-2, with a weak D call TRBD2 (6 bases). V lost 2 bases to trimming and J lost 2 bases, with 9 bases between them. This CDR3 contains 15 residues. Germline V gives CDR1 SGHTA, CDR2 FQGTGA.